This T cell receptor beta chain is drawn from a study of OX40 agonist ivuxolimab in advanced cancers. General notes on the study: Ivuxolimab was an agonistic, fully human IgG2 monoclonal antibody directed against OX40 (CD134), a costimulatory receptor. Intravenous ivuxolimab was administered to patients every 2 weeks at six dose levels: 0.01, 0.1, 0.3, 1.5, 3 and 10 mg/kg. Among the roughly 50 dose-escalation patients, 19 had hepatocellular carcinoma, about 15 melanoma, 9 renal cell carcinoma and 9 head and neck cancer. In the dose-escalation cohort, approximately 82% of patients were male, and the mean age was approximately 60 years, with a range of 23 to 79. Patients were allowed to have had prior anti-PD-1, anti-PD-L1 or anti-CTLA-4 therapy, and 40% of the dose-escalation patients had previously received checkpoint inhibitors. Partial responses occurred in three dose-escalation patients, of whom one had hepatocellular carcinoma and two had cutaneous melanoma. Peripheral TCRbeta sequencing was intended to test whether TCR sequence diversity was altered and clonal T-cell expansion was caused by ivuxolimab. The paper describes the monotherapy dose-escalation part (N = 52 patients) of the phase I trial of ivuxolimab. What the authors observed across the whole study: At doses from 0.1 to 3.0 mg/kg, clonal expansion was seen in both CD4+ and CD8+ blood T cells between baseline and week 6. Low levels of normalized T-cell clonal expansion were also seen in some patients who did not respond. Partial responders in the 0.1-3.0 mg/kg groups had among the lowest normalized peripheral clonal expansion, especially among CD8+ T cells. After ivuxolimab, CD8+ T cells had more expanded clones than CD4+ T cells on average. The antigen specificity of the clonally expanded peripheral T cells was not determined.

The CDR3 contains 11 residues, cysteine and phenylalanine counted. Only the CDR3 part of the read is kept: 33 bases, read in frame from the first base. CDR1 and CDR2 are drawn from the germline V gene: SQVTM, ANQGSEA. The trial excluded patients who had a history of autoimmune disease or who were on systemic immunosuppression. Peripheral blood for TCR sequencing was collected from all dose cohorts at baseline, on cycle 4 day 1, and on cycle 7 day 1. The samples were drawn from a first-in-human, open-label, multicenter phase I dose-escalation trial of ivuxolimab. Adults with locally advanced or metastatic melanoma, renal cell, hepatocellular, or head and neck squamous cell carcinoma were enrolled in the trial. Before TCR sequencing, CD4+ and CD8+ T cells were separately sorted from peripheral blood. Genomic DNA was extracted from sorted cells for sequencing of the TCRbeta CDR3 region. The immunoSEQ Assay was used to sequence the TCRbeta CDR3 regions. TCRdb provides this immuneACCESS table in a form limited to in-frame rearrangements. Some clones are lacking; in checked studies, under half of them reflect an unresolved V gene, and why the rest are absent is not known. The sample table records roughly 60,000 clones; around 83% of these occur just once. About 3.8% of the sample belongs to the ten largest clones.

Turning to this clone: The antigen it recognizes is unknown. The input lacks base qualities; no much larger clone sits a single base away.

The sequence links TRBV29-1 to TRBJ2-5, with 7 bases in between that match TRBD2. The input for sequencing was CD4+ or CD8+ T cells sorted from blood, taken in a trial of the OX40 agonist ivuxolimab. The receptor was derived from an adult with an advanced solid tumor such as melanoma, head and neck, liver or kidney cancer. DNA sequence: TGCGGGGGGGGGTACCAAGAGACCCAGTACTTC. It specifies CGGGYQETQYF.